The rows below give T cell receptor beta chains drawn from one sample of a study of blood T cell repertoires in COVID-19. Libraries were prepared by immunoSEQ multiplex PCR; TCRdb keeps only in-frame clonotypes and omits some of them. The sample gives over 90,000 clones, nearly 90% of which show up once; just over 3% is in the top ten. The sequencing input was peripheral blood. The receptor source for this set is a man aged 45 to 65 in a cohort sampled during active COVID-19. Each CDR3 is given with its conserved first and last residue. The D gene is left open where the match is weak. Not all rows give a size; the values are once, few, many and, for expanded clones, a class.

abundance: .; d_gene: .; v_gene: TRBV20-1; j_gene: TRBJ2-1; CDR3nt: TGCAGTGCCGGGATGGAGCAGTTCTTC; CDR3aa: CSAGMEQFF
abundance: once; d_gene: TRBD1; v_gene: TRBV5-1; j_gene: TRBJ1-1; CDR3nt: TGCGCCAGCAGCGCCCAGGGGGCTGGTAGAGAAGCTTTCTTT; CDR3aa: CASSAQGAGREAFF
abundance: .; d_gene: TRBD1; v_gene: TRBV27; j_gene: TRBJ1-1; CDR3nt: TGTGCCAGCAGTTTTTATCACCTTGACAGGGTGCCTTTCTTT; CDR3aa: CASSFYHLDRVPFF
abundance: .; d_gene: .; v_gene: TRBV18; j_gene: TRBJ2-1; CDR3nt: TGTGCCAGCTCCGCGACTGCATACAATGAGCAGTTCTTC; CDR3aa: CASSATAYNEQFF
abundance: .; d_gene: TRBD1; v_gene: TRBV3-1/TRBV3-2; j_gene: TRBJ1-3; CDR3nt: TGTGCCAGCAGCCGCCCGACCGGGACAGGGGCTGGAAACACCATATATTTT; CDR3aa: CASSRPTGTGAGNTIYF
abundance: .; d_gene: .; v_gene: TRBV6-6; j_gene: TRBJ1-5; CDR3nt: TGTGCCAGCAGTTACTCGAGTCGAAATCAGCCCCAGCATTTT; CDR3aa: CASSYSSRNQPQHF
abundance: .; d_gene: .; v_gene: TRBV6-1; j_gene: TRBJ1-4; CDR3nt: TGTGCCAGCAGTGACCCTAGCCAGAGTGAAAAACTGTTTTTT; CDR3aa: CASSDPSQSEKLFF
abundance: .; d_gene: .; v_gene: TRBV28; j_gene: TRBJ1-2; CDR3nt: TGTGCCAGCAGCGATAGTGGGCGGAGACAGACCCATGGCTACACCTTC; CDR3aa: CASSDSGRRQTHGYTF
abundance: .; d_gene: .; v_gene: TRBV11-2; j_gene: TRBJ1-6; CDR3nt: TGTGCCAGCAGCTTAGGTGGGCCCTCACCCCTCCACTTT; CDR3aa: CASSLGGPSPLHF
abundance: .; d_gene: .; v_gene: TRBV18; j_gene: TRBJ1-2; CDR3nt: TGTGCCAGCTCACCAAGGGGGAATGGCTACACCTTC; CDR3aa: CASSPRGNGYTF
abundance: .; d_gene: .; v_gene: TRBV11-1; j_gene: TRBJ1-4; CDR3nt: TGTGCCAGCAGCTTAGCGCCTCCCGGAAGAGGTTCTGAAAAACTGTTTTTT; CDR3aa: CASSLAPPGRGSEKLFF